A selection of T cell receptor beta chains follows, all from one sample in a study of blood T cell repertoires in COVID-19. Measured with immunoSEQ multiplex PCR; TCRdb has only the in-frame clones, and not every one. Among about 34,000 clones, about 74% were seen once, and the ten largest hold roughly 17%. The sequencing input was peripheral blood. The receptors come from a human donor in a cohort sampled during active COVID-19. Each CDR3 is given with its conserved first and last residue. Each record gives: V gene, CDR3 protein.

TRBV7-9 | CASSLSGNGAFF
TRBV3-1/TRBV3-2 | CASSQLRGGLYGYTF
TRBV5-4 | CASSGGTRQETQYF
TRBV7-6 | CASVGTSGYQETQYF
TRBV2 | CASSALGDYRNEQFF
TRBV29-1 | CSVSTGRGSYEQYF
TRBV11-3 | CASSPGTSGTKNEQFF
TRBV7-2 | CASSFYGGTYRVVYNEQFF
TRBV27 | CASSAAGRSPGELFF
TRBV18 | CASSREGGGYEQYF
TRBV30 | CASWTGGWNSPLHF
TRBV6-6 | CASKGTSPIYEQYF
TRBV12-5 | CASGRGQGAGPLHF
TRBV29-1 | CSVGDRTPPYEQYF
TRBV7-9 | CASSLTTSGVYTGELFF
TRBV7-2 | CASSLEGRAKNIQYF
TRBV7-3 | CASSVQAGAADNEQFF
TRBV5-1 | CASSLTVSYGYTF
TRBV19 | CASRIGTGNTGELFF
TRBV3-1/TRBV3-2 | CASSQDRVYTDTQYF
TRBV7-8 | CASSPRVRSSYNEQFF
TRBV6-1 | CASSAFPRDSGTEAFF
TRBV9 | CASSVDLANSYEQYF
TRBV2 | CASSIAGTIGEQYF
TRBV28 | CASSLRRGRGSYEQYF
TRBV6-5 | CASSYGPGVMNTEAFF
TRBV11-2 | CASSPQRGAYNEQFF